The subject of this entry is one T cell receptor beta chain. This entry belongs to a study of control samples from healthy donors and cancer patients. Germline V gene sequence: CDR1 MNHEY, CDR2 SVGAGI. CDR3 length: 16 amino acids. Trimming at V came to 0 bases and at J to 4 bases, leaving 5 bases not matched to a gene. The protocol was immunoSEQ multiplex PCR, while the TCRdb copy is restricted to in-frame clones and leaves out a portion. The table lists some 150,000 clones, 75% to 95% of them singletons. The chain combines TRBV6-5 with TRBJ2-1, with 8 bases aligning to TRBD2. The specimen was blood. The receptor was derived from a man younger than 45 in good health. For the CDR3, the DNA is TGTGCCAGCAGTTACTCCCCTGCGGGGGGTTACAATGAGCAGTTCTTC. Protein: CASSYSPAGGYNEQFF.